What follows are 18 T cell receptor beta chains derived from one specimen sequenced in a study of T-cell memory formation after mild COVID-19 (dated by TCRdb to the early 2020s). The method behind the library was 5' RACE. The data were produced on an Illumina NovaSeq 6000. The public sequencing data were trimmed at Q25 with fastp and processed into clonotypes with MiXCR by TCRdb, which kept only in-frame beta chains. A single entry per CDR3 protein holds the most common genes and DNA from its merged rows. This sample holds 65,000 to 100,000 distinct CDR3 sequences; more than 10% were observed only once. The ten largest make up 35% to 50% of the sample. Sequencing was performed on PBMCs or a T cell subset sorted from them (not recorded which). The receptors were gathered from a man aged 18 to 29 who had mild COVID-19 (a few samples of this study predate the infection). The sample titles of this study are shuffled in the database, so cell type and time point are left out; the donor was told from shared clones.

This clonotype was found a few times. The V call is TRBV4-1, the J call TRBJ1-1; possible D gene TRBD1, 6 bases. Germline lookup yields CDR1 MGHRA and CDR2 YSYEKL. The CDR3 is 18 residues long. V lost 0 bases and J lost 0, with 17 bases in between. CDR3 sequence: CASSQEGGEGRLNTEAFF. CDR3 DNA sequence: TGCGCCAGCAGCCAAGAAGGGGGTGAGGGCAGACTGAACACTGAAGCTTTCTTT.

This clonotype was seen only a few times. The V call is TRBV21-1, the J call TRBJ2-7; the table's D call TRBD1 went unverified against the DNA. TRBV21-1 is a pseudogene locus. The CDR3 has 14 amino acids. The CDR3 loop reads CASSASGQAYEQYV. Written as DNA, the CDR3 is TGTGCCAGCAGCGCGTCCGGACAAGCCTACGAGCAGTACGTC.

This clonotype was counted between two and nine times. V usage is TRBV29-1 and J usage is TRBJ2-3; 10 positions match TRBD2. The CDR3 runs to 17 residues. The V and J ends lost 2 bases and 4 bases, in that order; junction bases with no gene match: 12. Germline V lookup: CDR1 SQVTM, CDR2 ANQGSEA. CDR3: CSVEFSSGGQVPDTQYF. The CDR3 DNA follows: TGCAGCGTTGAATTCAGTAGCGGGGGGCAGGTCCCAGATACGCAGTATTTT.

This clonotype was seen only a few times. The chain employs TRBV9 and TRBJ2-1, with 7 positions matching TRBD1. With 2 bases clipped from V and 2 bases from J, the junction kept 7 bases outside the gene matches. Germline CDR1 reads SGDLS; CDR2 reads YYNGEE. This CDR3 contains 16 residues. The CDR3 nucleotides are TGTGCCAGCAGCGTGAGGGGACAGAGGACCTACAATGAGCAGTTCTTC. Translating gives CASSVRGQRTYNEQFF.

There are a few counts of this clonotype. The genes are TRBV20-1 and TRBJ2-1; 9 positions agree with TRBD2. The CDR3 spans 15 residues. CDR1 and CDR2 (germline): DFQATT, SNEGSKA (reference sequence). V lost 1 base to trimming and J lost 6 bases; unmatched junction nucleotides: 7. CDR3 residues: CSARASGDVRNEQFF. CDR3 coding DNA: TGCAGTGCTAGAGCTAGCGGGGACGTACGCAATGAGCAGTTCTTC.

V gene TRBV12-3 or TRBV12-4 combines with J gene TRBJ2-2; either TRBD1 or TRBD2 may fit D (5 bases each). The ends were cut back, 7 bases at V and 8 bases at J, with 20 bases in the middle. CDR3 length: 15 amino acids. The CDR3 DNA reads TGTGCCAGCACTTACCGGGACCCCCTAAAAGGGGAGCTGTTTTTT. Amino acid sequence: CASTYRDPLKGELFF.

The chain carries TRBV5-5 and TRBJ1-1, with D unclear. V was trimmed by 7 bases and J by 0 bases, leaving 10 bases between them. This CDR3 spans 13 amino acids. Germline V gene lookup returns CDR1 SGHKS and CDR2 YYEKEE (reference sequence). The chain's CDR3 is CASGRGMNTEAFF. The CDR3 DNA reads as TGTGCCAGCGGCCGCGGGATGAACACTGAAGCTTTCTTT.

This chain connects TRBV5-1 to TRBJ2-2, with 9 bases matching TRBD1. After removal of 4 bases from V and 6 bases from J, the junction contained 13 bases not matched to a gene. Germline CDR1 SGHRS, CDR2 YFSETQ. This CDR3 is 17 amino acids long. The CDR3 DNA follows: TGCGCCAGCAGCCAACCCCGGGACAGGGTTTACGCCGGGGAGCTGTTTTTT. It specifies CASSQPRDRVYAGELFF.

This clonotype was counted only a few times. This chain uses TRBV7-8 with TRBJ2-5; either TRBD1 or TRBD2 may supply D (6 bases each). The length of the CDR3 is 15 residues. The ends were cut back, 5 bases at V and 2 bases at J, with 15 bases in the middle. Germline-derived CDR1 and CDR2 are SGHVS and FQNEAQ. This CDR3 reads CASSPWGREQETQYF. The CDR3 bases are TGTGCCAGCAGCCCCTGGGGGCGGGAACAAGAGACCCAGTACTTC.

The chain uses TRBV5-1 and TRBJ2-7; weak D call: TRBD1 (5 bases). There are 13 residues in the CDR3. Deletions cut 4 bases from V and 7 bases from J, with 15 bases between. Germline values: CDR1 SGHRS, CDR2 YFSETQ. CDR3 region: CASSEDPSGEQYV. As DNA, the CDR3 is TGCGCCAGCAGCGAGGACCCCTCAGGGGAGCAGTACGTC.

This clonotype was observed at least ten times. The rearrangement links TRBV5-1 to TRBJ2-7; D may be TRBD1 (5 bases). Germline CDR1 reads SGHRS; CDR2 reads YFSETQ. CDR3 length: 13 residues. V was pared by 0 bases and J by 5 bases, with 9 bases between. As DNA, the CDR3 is TGCGCCAGCAGCTTGGCAGGGCACCACGAGCAGTACGTC. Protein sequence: CASSLAGHHEQYV.

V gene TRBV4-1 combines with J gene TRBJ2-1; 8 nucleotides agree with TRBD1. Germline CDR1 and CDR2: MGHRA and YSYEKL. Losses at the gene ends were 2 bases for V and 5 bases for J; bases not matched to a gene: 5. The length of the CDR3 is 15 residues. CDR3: CASSQTRGHNNEQFF. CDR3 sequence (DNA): TGCGCCAGCAGCCAAACCAGGGGGCATAACAATGAGCAGTTCTTC.

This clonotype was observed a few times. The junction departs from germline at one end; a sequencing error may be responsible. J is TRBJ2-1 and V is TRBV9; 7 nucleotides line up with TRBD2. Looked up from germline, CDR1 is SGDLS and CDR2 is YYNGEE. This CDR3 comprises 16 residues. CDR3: CASSVWEGLSSNEQFF. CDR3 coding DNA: TGTGCCAGCAGCGTCTGGGAGGGTTTATCCTCCAATGAGCAGTTCTTC. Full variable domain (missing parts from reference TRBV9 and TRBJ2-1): DSGVTQTPKHLITATGQRVTLRCSPRSGDLSVYWYQQSLDQGLQFLIQYYNGEERAKGNILERFSAQQFPDLHSELNLSSLELGDSALYFCASSVWEGLSSNEQFFGPGTRLTVL.

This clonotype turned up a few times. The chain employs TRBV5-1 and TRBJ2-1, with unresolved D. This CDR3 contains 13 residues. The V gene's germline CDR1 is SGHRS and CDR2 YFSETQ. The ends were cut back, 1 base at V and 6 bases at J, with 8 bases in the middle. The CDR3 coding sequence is TGCGCCAGCAGCTTGACGCGACTCAATGAGCAGTTCTTC. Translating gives CASSLTRLNEQFF.

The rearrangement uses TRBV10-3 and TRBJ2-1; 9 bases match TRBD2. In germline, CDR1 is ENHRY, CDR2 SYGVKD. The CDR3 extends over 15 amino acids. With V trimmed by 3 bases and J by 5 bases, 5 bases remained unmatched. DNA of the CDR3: TGTGCCATCAGTGACCCTAGCGGGGCGAACAATGAGCAGTTCTTC. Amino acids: CAISDPSGANNEQFF.

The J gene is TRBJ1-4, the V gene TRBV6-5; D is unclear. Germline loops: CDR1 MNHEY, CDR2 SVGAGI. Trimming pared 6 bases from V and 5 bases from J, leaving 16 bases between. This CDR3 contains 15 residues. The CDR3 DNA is TGTGCCAGCAGCCCACCCGGGTACCAGAATGAAAAACTGTTTTTT. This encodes CASSPPGYQNEKLFF.

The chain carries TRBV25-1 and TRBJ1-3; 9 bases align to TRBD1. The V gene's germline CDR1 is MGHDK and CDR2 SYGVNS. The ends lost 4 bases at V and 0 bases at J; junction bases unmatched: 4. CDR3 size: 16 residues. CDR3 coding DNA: TGTGCCAGCAGTGGGGACAGGGAAAACTCTGGAAACACCATATATTTT. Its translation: CASSGDRENSGNTIYF.

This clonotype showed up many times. For the CDR3, the DNA is TGTGCCACCAGCAGAGAGGGCGGACTGAATGAAAAACTGTTTTTT. Translating it yields CATSREGGLNEKLFF. The chain uses TRBV15 and TRBJ1-4, with D uncertain. Per germline, CDR1 LNHNV and CDR2 YYDKDF (reference sequence). The CDR3 extends over 15 amino acids. V lost 0 bases, J lost 5 bases, and 10 bases lay in between.